This passage covers 18 T cell receptor beta chains from one sample sequenced in a study of T-cell reconstitution after alpha-beta-depleted transplantation in children. A TCRbeta library incorporating unique molecular identifiers was prepared. MiXCR, run by TCRdb on the PCR reads, gives a single entry per CDR3 protein. This table has 200,000 to 300,000 distinct CDR3 sequences, more than 10% appearing once. The sequencing here drew on PBMCs from the stem cell graft donor, taken from the stem cell graft. Receptors originate from a human donor who donated a stem cell graft to a child with acute lymphoblastic leukemia.

The chain is built from TRBV7-6 and TRBJ1-5; D remains ambiguous. Germline values: CDR1 SGHVS, CDR2 FNYEAQ. CDR3 length: 17 amino acids. V gave up 1 base and J gave up 7 bases, with 20 bases separating them. The CDR3 here is CASSLGSRFVSSQPQHF. As DNA, the CDR3 is TGTGCCAGCAGCTTAGGGTCCAGGTTTGTATCTTCGCAGCCCCAGCATTTT.

In its sample, this clonotype was seen many times. The V call is TRBV12-3 or TRBV12-4, the J call TRBJ2-7; a possible D gene is TRBD2 (6 bases). Deletions cut 5 bases from V and 2 bases from J, with 16 bases between. This CDR3 is built from 15 residues. The DNA for the CDR3 is TGTGCCAGCAGTGGGGGGAGCGGGTCACCCTACGAGCAGTACTTC. Translating it yields CASSGGSGSPYEQYF.

V gene TRBV20-1 combines with J gene TRBJ1-5; D is perhaps TRBD1 (5 bases). Trimming cost V 6 bases and J 5 bases, with 8 bases left between them. Per germline, CDR1 DFQATT and CDR2 SNEGSKA (reference sequence). This CDR3 spans 11 amino acids. In nucleotides, the CDR3 is TGCAGTGCCCCGGGGGATCAGCCCCAGCATTTT. Amino acid sequence: CSAPGDQPQHF.

This clonotype has more than one count but fewer than ten. The chain links TRBV30 to TRBJ2-7; 8 nucleotides align to TRBD1. This CDR3 region has 13 residues. Germline loops: CDR1 GTSNPN, CDR2 SVGIG (reference sequence). CDR3 residues: CVLTGTGSYEQYF. In nucleotides, the CDR3 is TGTGTATTAACCGGGACAGGTTCCTACGAGCAGTACTTC.

This clonotype was counted at least ten times. The chain uses TRBV4-3 and TRBJ2-7; 13 nucleotides line up with TRBD2. The CDR3 has 16 amino acids. V trimming: 1 base; J trimming: 4 bases; junction bases outside the gene matches: 4. Germline V gene lookup returns CDR1 LGHNA and CDR2 YSLEER. DNA of the CDR3: TGCGCCAGCAGCCAAGGCTGGACTAGCGGGGGTTACGAGCAGTACTTC. This translates into CASSQGWTSGGYEQYF.

This clonotype was recorded many times. The V gene is TRBV5-6, the J gene TRBJ2-5; D assignment may be TRBD1 or TRBD2 (5 bases each). V lost 2 bases and J 5 bases, leaving 10 bases between the germline ends. Germline values: CDR1 SGHDT, CDR2 YYEEEE. The CDR3 has 13 amino acids. CDR3: CASSFGAAETQYF. CDR3 DNA sequence: TGTGCCAGCAGCTTCGGGGCTGCGGAGACCCAGTACTTC.

Details on this clonotype: A read error may explain this, as a much larger clone is one base away. The J gene is TRBJ2-5, the V gene TRBV10-3, with 8 bases identical to TRBD1. V lost 7 bases to trimming and J lost 5 bases; unmatched junction nucleotides: 6. CDR1 ENHRY and CDR2 SYGVKD come from the germline V gene. CDR3 size: 13 residues. The CDR3 coding sequence is TGTGCCATCAAGGACAGGGCCACTGAGACCCAGTACTTC. Protein product: CAIKDRATETQYF.

This clonotype has ten or more counts. The genes are TRBV28 and TRBJ2-7, with D tentatively TRBD1 (6 bases). Germline loops: CDR1 MDHEN, CDR2 SYDVKM. V was clipped by 10 bases and J by 5 bases, with 18 bases between them. The CDR3 contains 13 residues. In nucleotides, the CDR3 is TGTGCCATCGGCCGGGACACTACCCACGAGCAGTACTTC. This sequence encodes CAIGRDTTHEQYF.

J is TRBJ2-7 and V is TRBV6-1; unclear D gene. This CDR3 contains 12 residues. CDR1 and CDR2 (germline): MNHNS, SASEGT. The ends were cut back, 5 bases at V and 3 bases at J, with 8 bases in the middle. The CDR3 region is CASSKDGYEQYF. The CDR3 DNA reads as TGTGCCAGCAGTAAGGATGGCTACGAGCAGTACTTC.

This clonotype occurred many times. V is TRBV3-1 and J is TRBJ2-3; D gene unclear. Germline V CDR1 and CDR2: LGHDT, YNNKEL (reference sequence). The CDR3 runs 14 residues. V lost 6 bases, J lost 4 bases, and 14 bases lay in between. CDR3: CASRTRSSADTQYF. The CDR3 region has the DNA TGTGCCAGCAGGACACGCTCTTCAGCAGATACGCAGTATTTT.

This clonotype was found a few times. The chain employs TRBV20-1 and TRBJ2-7; D may be TRBD1 or TRBD2 (5 bases each). The V and J ends lost 4 bases and 6 bases respectively, with 13 bases between them. The CDR3 is 12 residues long. Germline V gene sequence: CDR1 DFQATT, CDR2 SNEGSKA (reference sequence). CDR3 protein: CSAKTNGGEQYF. The CDR3 nucleotides are TGCAGTGCTAAGACGAATGGGGGCGAGCAGTACTTC.

This clonotype was counted ten times or more. V and J are TRBV5-1 and TRBJ2-3; 9 bases are shared with TRBD1. The germline V gene has CDR1 SGHRS and CDR2 YFSETQ. The V segment lost 1 base and the J segment 1 base; nucleotides outside the gene matches: 1. This CDR3 contains 15 residues. The CDR3 sequence is CASSLRTGGTDTQYF. The CDR3 DNA follows: TGCGCCAGCAGCTTGAGGACAGGGGGCACAGATACGCAGTATTTT.

With respect to this clonotype: A single base separates this from a much larger clone, so it may be a read error. The genes are TRBV18 and TRBJ2-2; 8 nucleotides match TRBD1. Germline CDR1 KGHSH, CDR2 LQKENI. The CDR3 is 15 residues long. The CDR3 sequence is CASSLQGADTRELFF. As DNA, the CDR3 is TGTGCCAGCTCACTCCAGGGGGCCGACACCAGGGAGCTGTTTTTT.

This clonotype was picked up many times. The genes are TRBV9 and TRBJ2-1; 14 bases fit TRBD2. The germline V gene encodes CDR1 SGDLS and CDR2 YYNGEE. V dropped 6 bases and J dropped 8; count of bases not matched to a gene: 7. The length of the CDR3 is 15 residues. The CDR3 here is CASKLGLAGVDEQFF. CDR3 DNA: TGTGCCAGCAAATTGGGACTAGCGGGAGTAGATGAGCAGTTCTTC.

This clonotype was counted many times. This chain uses TRBV20-1 with TRBJ2-7; 10 bases match TRBD2. Germline loops: CDR1 DFQATT, CDR2 SNEGSKA (reference sequence). V gave up 3 bases and J gave up 3 bases; unmatched junction bases: 8. This CDR3 spans 15 amino acids. CDR3 loop: CSASSPSGSVYEQYF. The CDR3 nucleotides are TGCAGTGCTAGTAGTCCTAGCGGGAGTGTCTACGAGCAGTACTTC.

This clonotype appeared many times. The chain combines TRBV29-1 with TRBJ2-3; a possible D gene is TRBD2 (5 bases). Germline values: CDR1 SQVTM, CDR2 ANQGSEA. The CDR3 is 14 amino acids. V lost 5 bases, J lost 0 bases, and 12 bases lay in between. The CDR3: CSVIWGDSTDTQYF. CDR3 coding DNA: TGCAGCGTTATCTGGGGAGACAGCACAGATACGCAGTATTTT.

About this clonotype: One base away lies a much larger clone, so this may be a sequencing read error. This chain links TRBV12-5 with TRBJ1-5; the D gene is possibly TRBD1 (6 bases). V lost 7 bases, J lost 2 bases, and 12 bases lay in between. This CDR3 spans 14 amino acids. Germline V gene lookup returns CDR1 LGHNT and CDR2 FRNRAP. The CDR3, as DNA: TGTGCTAGTGCTCCCAAGGGGGGCAATCAGCCCCAGCATTTT. It encodes CASAPKGGNQPQHF.

This clonotype was seen ten or more times. The chain recombines TRBV24-1 with TRBJ2-2, with TRBD2 as a possible D gene (6 bases). The CDR3 length is 16 residues. Germline-derived CDR1 and CDR2 are KGHDR and SFDVKD. V was trimmed by 0 bases and J by 5 bases, leaving 12 bases between them. CDR3 nucleotide sequence: TGTGCCACCAGTGATTTGAGGGCGGGGAGGACCGGGGAGCTGTTTTTT. This encodes CATSDLRAGRTGELFF.